This T cell receptor beta chain was captured in a study of beta chain features in type 1 diabetes. General study findings and limits: For TCRB rearrangement, an influence of HLA type remained unresolved here. VDJ junctions from type 1 diabetes patients carried fewer insertions and larger deletions. In all four CD4+ subsets, TCRB CDR3 length was significantly, moderately reduced in type 1 diabetes.

Researchers reported sorting CD4+ naive, central memory, regulatory and stem cell-like memory cells via CD45RO/CCR7/CD25/CD127/CD95/CD27. Investigators reverse transcribed all isolated RNA, so they sequenced expressed TCRB transcripts. Profiled with immunoSEQ multiplex PCR; TCRdb holds only in-frame clones, not every one. The repertoire includes a few hundred thousand clones, over 11% of them detected once, and approximately 0.021% sits in the top ten. In its sample, this clone was seen a few times. Its antigen is as yet unknown. This clonotype originated in a man under 40 with type 1 diabetes. The sequenced material came from naive CD4+ T cells from blood.

CDR3 DNA: TGCAGCGTTGAAACGGACAGGGGGTGGGAGCAGTACTTC. It specifies CSVETDRGWEQYF. V gene TRBV29-1 combines with J gene TRBJ2-7; 10 nucleotides match TRBD1. V lost 2 bases, J lost 7 bases, and 5 bases stayed unmatched. CDR3 length equals 13 residues. Germline CDR1 SQVTM, CDR2 ANQGSEA.